This T cell receptor (beta chain) was obtained from a study of blood T cell repertoires in COVID-19 (TCRdb year 2020). For context, the study as a whole: The collaborator samples originated in the United States, Italy and Spain and spanned the acute and convalescent phases of COVID-19. Sample metadata almost always included a de-identified subject ID, COVID-19 status, age in years and sex. The material from the prospective study consisted of cDNA or gDNA derived from T cells, B-cell-depleted T cells, or PBMCs. The repertoires were released in a freely available public database meant as a resource for research on the immune response to SARS-CoV-2. Where available, HLA class I and class II types were obtained from metadata supplied by the sample provider rather than from assay-based typing. The dataset comprised deeply sampled blood TCRbeta repertoires from subjects exposed to, actively infected with, or recovered from COVID-19. The samples were drawn from two sources: the first 160 participants of the ongoing ImmuneRACE study, and 1,000 to 1,500 subjects contributed by 6 global collaborators. Summary of the overall study and its limitations: The quantity of clinical and demographic metadata differed by source and by participant and was supplied without curation.

Germline trimming: 10 bases from V, 5 bases from J; junction bases outside gene matches: 8. Looking up the germline V gene (reference sequence) yields CDR1 LNHDA and CDR2 SQIVND. The CDR3 goes from the cysteine to the phenylalanine over 13 residues. The entry retains the CDR3 DNA only, 39 bases that are in frame from base 1. TCRbeta CDR3 regions were amplified from genomic DNA using the immunoSEQ Assay, a bias-controlled multiplex PCR. The study's own analysis went as follows. The number of nucleated cells in each sample was estimated from the amplification of reference gene primers within the assay. To quantify the absolute abundance of each unique TCRbeta CDR3 rearrangement, sequence reads were collapsed and filtered. Productive Simpson clonality was computed per sample as the square root of Simpson's diversity index over productive rearrangements. What TCRdb holds here is the immuneACCESS table cut down to in-frame rearrangements. Part of the clones is not present; checked against another copy, under half of the missing clones reflect an unresolved V gene, and the others are unexplained. The D gene and trimming were derived from the DNA, and the V and J assignments and clone size from that table. The sample data list under 150,000 clones, and around 78% of these were observed just once. The leading ten clones occupy 3.5% to 5% of the sample.

Collaborating institutions collected whole blood in K2EDTA tubes following their own protocols. Collaborator samples were shipped for TCRbeta analysis as frozen whole blood, isolated PBMCs, or DNA extracted from either sample type. On this clone itself: Its cognate antigen has yet to be identified. Base quality data are lacking; no much larger clone is found one base away.

Sequenced input: peripheral blood. The sequence joins TRBV19 to TRBJ1-1; 9 junctional bases match TRBD1. The receptor was derived from a woman of 80 years or more with active or convalescent COVID-19. The sequence in DNA is TGTGCCACTGTGACAGGGGGAGGGACTGAAGCTTTCTTT. Its protein is CATVTGGGTEAFF.